This entry describes one T cell receptor beta chain. Its antigen is as yet unknown. V was cut by 6 bases and J by 7 bases, with 15 bases left in between. Germline V CDR1 and CDR2: SQVTM, ANQGSEA. There are 12 residues in the CDR3. Through a sample-barcoded 5' primer and a J-beta primer mix, a second PCR was run for 7 to 11 cycles. One entry per CDR3 protein results from TCRdb running MiXCR on the 5' RACE reads. Of just under 750,000 distinct CDR3 sequences in the sample, 22% were seen once. Every sample had a minimum of 6 million PBMCs isolated. These data belong to a study of blood T cells in healthy people across ages. Findings and caveats of the study: It was held that diversity estimates obtained from one million T cells represented underestimates. Unsorted PBMCs blocked a conclusive comparison of naive and antigen-experienced cells.

Sequencing was done on a sample of blood. V and J are TRBV29-1 and TRBJ1-2; D remains ambiguous. This TCR was sampled from a man aged 70-80 years in good health. CDR3 DNA: TGCAGCGTAGATACCCGCCTAGGTGGCTACACCTTC. Encoded protein: CSVDTRLGGYTF.